Listed below are T cell receptor beta chains from one sample, sequenced in a study of blood T cell repertoires in COVID-19. The table came from immunoSEQ multiplex PCR; TCRdb's copy has only in-frame clones and leaves some out. This sample carries approximately 250,000 clones, around 88% of them seen once, and the ten largest clones take nearly 2%. Material for sequencing was peripheral blood. These receptors originate from a man aged 30 to 39 with active or convalescent COVID-19. Both conserved end residues are part of each CDR3. Only part of the rows carry a size: once, few, many, or a class if the clone is expanded.

v_call	clone_size	cdr3_aa
TRBV3-1/TRBV3-2	once	CASSQEGTTSGNTIYF
TRBV6-4	NA	CASSSRIPYEQYF
TRBV7-2	few	CASSFTFRAGELFF
TRBV5-6	NA	CAAGGPGDSEQFF
TRBV6-5	once	CASRRGTLSYEQYF
TRBV11-3	few	CASSRTRNTEAFF
TRBV7-6	NA	CASSHAGTGYTEAFF
TRBV5-6	NA	CASSLGTGQYEQYF
TRBV27	NA	CASSGTGPQYQPQHF
TRBV5-4	NA	CASSSGQGYLFYGYTF
TRBV7-6	NA	CASSSTPQGKDGYEQYF
TRBV6-5	NA	CATTNRGTLNEQFF
TRBV11-2	NA	CASSLGGTNTEAFF
TRBV4-1	NA	CASSGQGTEAFF
TRBV9	NA	CASSVGVDPTDTQYF
TRBV7-3	NA	CASSLTSGGETQYF
TRBV3-1/TRBV3-2	NA	CASSQDFQGQSSGSGTEAFF
TRBV19	NA	CASSADTGVNTEAFF
TRBV4-2	NA	CASSQALSGGAPDTQYF
TRBV9	NA	CASQGGTYNSPLHF
TRBV13	NA	CASSLATSGNEQFF
TRBV4-2	NA	CASSPLGEGKETEAFF